This T cell receptor (beta chain) comes out of a study of cytomegalovirus exposure and HLA in healthy donors. Broader study findings: Reported findings show TCR beta sequences accurately forecast HLA-A and HLA-B alleles in most subjects.

Details on this clone: Its antigen is not known.

It was with 60 Vbeta and 13 Jbeta primers that the PCR ran. Produced via immunoSEQ multiplex PCR; TCRdb's table is partial and in-frame only. The table has roughly 60,000 clones, about 72% seen once; the top ten hold approximately 3.3%. Germline-derived CDR1 and CDR2 are GTSNPN and SVGIG (reference sequence). The CDR3 sequence is 13 residues long. Trimming removed 5 bases from V and 2 bases from J, with 12 bases in between. This TCR came from a woman between 40 and 55 years old in good health and CMV-seropositive. V and J are TRBV30 and TRBJ1-2, with D tentatively TRBD1 (5 bases). Sequencing input: PBMCs. CDR3 nucleotides: TGTGCCTGGCAGGGAAAGGGGAACTATGGCTACACCTTC. This encodes CAWQGKGNYGYTF.